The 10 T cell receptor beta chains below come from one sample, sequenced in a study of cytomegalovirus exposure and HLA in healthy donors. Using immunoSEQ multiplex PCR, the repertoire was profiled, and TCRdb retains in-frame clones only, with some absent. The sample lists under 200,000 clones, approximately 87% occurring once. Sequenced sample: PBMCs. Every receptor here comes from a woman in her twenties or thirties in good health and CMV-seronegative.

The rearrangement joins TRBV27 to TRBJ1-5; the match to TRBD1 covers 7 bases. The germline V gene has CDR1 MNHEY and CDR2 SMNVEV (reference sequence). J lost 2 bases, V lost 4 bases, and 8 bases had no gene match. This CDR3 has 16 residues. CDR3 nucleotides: TGTGCCAGCAGTTCACTTGACAGGGTGGGCAATCAGCCCCAGCATTTT. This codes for CASSSLDRVGNQPQHF.

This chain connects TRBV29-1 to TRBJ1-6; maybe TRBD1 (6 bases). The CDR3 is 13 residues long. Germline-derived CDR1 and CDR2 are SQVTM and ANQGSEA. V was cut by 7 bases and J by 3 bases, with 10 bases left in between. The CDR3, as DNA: TGCAGCGCCCAGGACAGCTATAATTCACCCCTCCACTTT. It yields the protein CSAQDSYNSPLHF.

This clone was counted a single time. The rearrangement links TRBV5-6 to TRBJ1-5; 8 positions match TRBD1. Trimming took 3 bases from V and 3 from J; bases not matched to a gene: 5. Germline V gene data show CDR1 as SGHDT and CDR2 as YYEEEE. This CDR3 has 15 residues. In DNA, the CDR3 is TGTGCCAGCAGCTCCGGACAGGGATTCAATCAGCCCCAGCATTTT. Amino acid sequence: CASSSGQGFNQPQHF.

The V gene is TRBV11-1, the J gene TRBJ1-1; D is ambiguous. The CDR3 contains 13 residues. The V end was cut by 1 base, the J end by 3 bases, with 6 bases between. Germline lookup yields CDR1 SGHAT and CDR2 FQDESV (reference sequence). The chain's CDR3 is CASSLGAYTEAFF. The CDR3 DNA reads TGTGCCAGCAGCTTAGGGGCTTACACTGAAGCTTTCTTT.

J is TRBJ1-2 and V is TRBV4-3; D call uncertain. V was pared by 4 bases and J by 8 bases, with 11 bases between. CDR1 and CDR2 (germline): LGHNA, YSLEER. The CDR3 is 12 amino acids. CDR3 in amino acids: CASSPGGVGYTF. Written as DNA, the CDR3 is TGCGCCAGCAGCCCCGGTGGGGTGGGCTACACCTTC.

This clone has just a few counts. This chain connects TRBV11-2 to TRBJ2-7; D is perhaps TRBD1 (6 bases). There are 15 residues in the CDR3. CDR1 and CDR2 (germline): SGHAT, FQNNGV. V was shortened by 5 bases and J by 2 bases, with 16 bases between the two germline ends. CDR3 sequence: CASSETGRSPYEQYF. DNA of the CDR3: TGTGCCAGCAGCGAAACAGGGAGATCCCCCTACGAGCAGTACTTC.

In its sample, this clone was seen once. CDR3 sequence reads: CASSQTSGRPIPDTQYF. The DNA for the CDR3 is TGTGCCAGCAGCCAGACTAGCGGGAGGCCCATTCCAGATACGCAGTATTTT. V is TRBV4-2 and J is TRBJ2-3; 13 nucleotides line up with TRBD2. The V gene end was trimmed by 3 bases and the J gene end by 4 bases; junction bases not matched to a gene: 7. This CDR3 region has 17 residues. Germline-derived CDR1 and CDR2 are LGHNA and YNFKEQ.

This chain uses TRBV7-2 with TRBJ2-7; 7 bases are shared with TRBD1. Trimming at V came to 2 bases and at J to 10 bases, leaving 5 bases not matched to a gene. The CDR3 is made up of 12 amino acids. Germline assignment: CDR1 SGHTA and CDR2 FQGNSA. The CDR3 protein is CASSLLGQAQYF. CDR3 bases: TGTGCCAGCAGCTTACTAGGACAGGCCCAGTACTTC.

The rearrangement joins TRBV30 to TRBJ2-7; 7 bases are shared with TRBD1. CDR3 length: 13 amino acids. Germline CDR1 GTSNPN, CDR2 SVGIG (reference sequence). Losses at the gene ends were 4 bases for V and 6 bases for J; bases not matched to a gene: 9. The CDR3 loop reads CAWNAKTGVEQYF. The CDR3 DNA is TGTGCCTGGAACGCGAAAACAGGGGTCGAGCAGTACTTC.

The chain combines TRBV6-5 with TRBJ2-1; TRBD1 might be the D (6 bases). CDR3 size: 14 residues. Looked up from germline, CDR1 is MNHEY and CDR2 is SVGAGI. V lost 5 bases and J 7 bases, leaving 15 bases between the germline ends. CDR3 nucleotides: TGTGCCAGCAGTCTAGGGTCGGACAGAAATGAGCAGTTCTTC. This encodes CASSLGSDRNEQFF.